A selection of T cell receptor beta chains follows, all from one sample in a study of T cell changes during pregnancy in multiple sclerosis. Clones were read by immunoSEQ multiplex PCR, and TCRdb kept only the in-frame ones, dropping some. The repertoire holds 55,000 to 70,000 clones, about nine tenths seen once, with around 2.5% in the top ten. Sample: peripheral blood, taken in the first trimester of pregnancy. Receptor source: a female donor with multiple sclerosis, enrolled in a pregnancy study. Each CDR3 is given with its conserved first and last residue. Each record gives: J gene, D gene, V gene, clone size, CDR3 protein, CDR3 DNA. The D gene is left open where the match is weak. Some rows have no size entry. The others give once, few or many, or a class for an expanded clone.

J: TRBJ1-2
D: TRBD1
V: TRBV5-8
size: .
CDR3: CASSFAGTGRNFFF
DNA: TGTGCCAGCAGCTTTGCCGGGACAGGGAGAAATTTTTTTTTC

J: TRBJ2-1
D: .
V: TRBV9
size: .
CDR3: CASSVAGHPSGEQFF
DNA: TGTGCCAGCAGCGTAGCCGGTCACCCCTCAGGGGAGCAGTTCTTC

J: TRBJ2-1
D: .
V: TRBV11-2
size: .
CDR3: CASSLEISYNEQFF
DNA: TGTGCCAGCAGCTTAGAGATCAGCTACAATGAGCAGTTCTTC

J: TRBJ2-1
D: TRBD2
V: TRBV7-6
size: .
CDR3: CASSPLKGLALNEQFF
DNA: TGTGCCAGCAGCCCTTTAAAGGGACTAGCACTCAATGAGCAGTTCTTC

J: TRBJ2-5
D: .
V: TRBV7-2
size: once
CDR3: CASSLLGSETQYF
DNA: TGTGCCAGCAGCTTGTTGGGCTCGGAGACCCAGTACTTC

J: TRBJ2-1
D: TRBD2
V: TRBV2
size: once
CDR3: CASRVAGLPYNEQFF
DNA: TGTGCCAGCAGGGTAGCGGGATTGCCCTACAATGAGCAGTTCTTC

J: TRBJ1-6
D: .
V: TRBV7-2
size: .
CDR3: CASSADSSYNSPLHF
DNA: TGTGCCAGCAGCGCCGACAGCTCCTATAATTCACCCCTCCACTTT

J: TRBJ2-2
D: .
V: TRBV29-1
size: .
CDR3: CSVVSSRRQSNTGELFF
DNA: TGCAGCGTTGTATCTTCCAGGCGACAGTCGAACACCGGGGAGCTGTTTTTT

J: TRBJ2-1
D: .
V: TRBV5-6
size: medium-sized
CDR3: CASSLGSGYNEQFF
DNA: TGTGCCAGCAGCTTGGGATCGGGCTACAATGAGCAGTTCTTC

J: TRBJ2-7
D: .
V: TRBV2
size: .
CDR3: CASSSGVYEQYF
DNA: TGTGCCAGCAGTTCGGGGGTCTACGAGCAGTACTTC

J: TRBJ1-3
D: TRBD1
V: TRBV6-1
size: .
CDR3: CASSDQTGVGNTIYF
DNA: TGTGCCAGCAGTGACCAAACAGGGGTCGGAAACACCATATATTTT

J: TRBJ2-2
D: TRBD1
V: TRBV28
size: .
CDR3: CASSQGQGGGELFF
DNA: TGTGCCAGCAGTCAGGGACAGGGTGGCGGGGAGCTGTTTTTT

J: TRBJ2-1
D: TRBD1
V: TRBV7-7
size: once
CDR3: CASSPGDRVNEQFF
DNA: TGTGCCAGCAGCCCCGGGGACAGGGTCAATGAGCAGTTCTTC

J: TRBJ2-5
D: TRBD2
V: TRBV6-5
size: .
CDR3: CASSYAGGRPRTQYF
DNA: TGTGCCAGCAGTTACGCCGGCGGGAGACCCAGAACCCAGTACTTC

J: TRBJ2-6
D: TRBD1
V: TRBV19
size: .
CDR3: CASSIGQGLSGANVLTF
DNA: TGTGCCAGTAGTATCGGACAGGGACTCTCTGGGGCCAACGTCCTGACTTTC

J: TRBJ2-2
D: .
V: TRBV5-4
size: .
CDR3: CASSADLANTGELFF
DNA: TGTGCCAGCAGCGCGGACTTAGCTAACACCGGGGAGCTGTTTTTT

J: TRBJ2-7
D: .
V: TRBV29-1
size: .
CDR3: CSGGKSSYEQYF
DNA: TGCAGCGGCGGTAAGAGCTCCTACGAGCAGTACTTC

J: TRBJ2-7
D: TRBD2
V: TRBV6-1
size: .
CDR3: CASSGSLAAYEQYF
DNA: TGTGCCAGCAGTGGGTCGCTAGCGGCCTACGAGCAGTACTTC

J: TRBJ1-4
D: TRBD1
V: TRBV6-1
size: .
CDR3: CASSETGGYNEKLFF
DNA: TGTGCCAGCAGTGAAACAGGGGGGTATAATGAAAAACTGTTTTTT

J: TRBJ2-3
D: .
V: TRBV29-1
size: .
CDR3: CSVTQGGLRDTQYF
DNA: TGCAGCGTTACTCAGGGTGGTTTGCGGGATACGCAGTATTTT

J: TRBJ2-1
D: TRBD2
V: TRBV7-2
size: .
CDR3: CASSLRTSGDNEQFF
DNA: TGTGCCAGCAGCCTACGGACTAGCGGGGACAATGAGCAGTTCTTC

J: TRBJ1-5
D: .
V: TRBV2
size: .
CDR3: CASRREQGEGPQHF
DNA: TGTGCCAGCAGGCGAGAACAGGGAGAAGGGCCCCAGCATTTT

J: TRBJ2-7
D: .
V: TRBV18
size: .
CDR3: CASSPPIRGAYEQYF
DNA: TGTGCCAGCTCACCACCGATCAGGGGCGCGTACGAGCAGTACTTC

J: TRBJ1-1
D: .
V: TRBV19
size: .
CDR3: CASSIVGQGRTEAFF
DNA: TGTGCCAGTAGTATAGTAGGTCAGGGTCGGACTGAAGCTTTCTTT